This T cell receptor beta chain was profiled in a study of CD8+ T cells in alopecia areata. Study-wide background: The study gave tofacitinib for 6 to 18 months, then 6 months off drug.

RNA was isolated and reverse transcribed to cDNA, the sequencing template. Produced via immunoSEQ multiplex PCR; TCRdb's table is partial and in-frame only. The top ten clones hold 1.6% of a sample with some 240,000 clones, more than 45% of them seen once. The study, taken as a whole, reports: Tofacitinib delivered significant drops in scalp clonality and in expanded CD8+ clones among the top 100.

Indicated treatment: oral pan-JAK inhibitor, 5-10 mg twice daily. Germline V gene lookup returns CDR1 SGHTA and CDR2 FQGTGA. V lost 4 bases to trimming and J lost 5 bases, with 11 bases between them. The CDR3 sequence is 14 residues long. Turning to this clone: The antigen is unknown.

The source was CD4+ T cells sorted from blood, collected at week 4, from a patient treated with tofacitinib. V and J are TRBV7-3 and TRBJ2-2, with a possible D match to TRBD1 (6 bases). This TCR derives from a human donor with alopecia areata. The CDR3 spells CASSYQGHTGELFF. The CDR3 DNA follows: TGTGCCAGCAGCTACCAGGGGCATACCGGGGAGCTGTTTTTT.